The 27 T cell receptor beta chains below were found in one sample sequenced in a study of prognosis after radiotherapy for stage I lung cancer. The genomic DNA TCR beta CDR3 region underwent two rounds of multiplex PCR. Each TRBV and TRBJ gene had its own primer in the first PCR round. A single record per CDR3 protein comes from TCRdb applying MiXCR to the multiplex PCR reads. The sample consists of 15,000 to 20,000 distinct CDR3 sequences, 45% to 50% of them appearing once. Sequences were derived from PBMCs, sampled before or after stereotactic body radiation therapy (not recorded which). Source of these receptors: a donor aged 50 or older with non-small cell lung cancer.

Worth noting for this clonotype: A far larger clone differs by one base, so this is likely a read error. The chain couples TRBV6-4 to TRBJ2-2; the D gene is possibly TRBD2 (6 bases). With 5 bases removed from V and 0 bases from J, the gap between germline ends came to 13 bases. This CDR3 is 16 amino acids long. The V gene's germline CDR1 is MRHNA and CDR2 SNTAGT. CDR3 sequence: CASSPRGDSNTGELFF. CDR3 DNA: TGTGCCAGCAGTCCCCGAGGGGACTCGAACACCGGGGAGCTGTTTTTT.

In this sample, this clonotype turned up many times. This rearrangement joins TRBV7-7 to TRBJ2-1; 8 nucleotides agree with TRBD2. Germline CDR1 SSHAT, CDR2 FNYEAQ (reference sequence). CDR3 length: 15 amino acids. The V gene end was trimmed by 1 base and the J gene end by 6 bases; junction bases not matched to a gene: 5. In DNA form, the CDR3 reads TGTGCCAGCAGCTTAGAACTAGCGGTATCCAATGAGCAGTTCTTC. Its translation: CASSLELAVSNEQFF. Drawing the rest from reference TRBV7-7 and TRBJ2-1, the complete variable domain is GAGVSQSPRYKVTKRGQDVTLRCDPISSHATLYWYQQALGQGPEFLTYFNYEAQPDKSGLPSDRFSAERPEGSISTLTIQRTEQRDSAMYRCASSLELAVSNEQFFGPGTRLTVL.

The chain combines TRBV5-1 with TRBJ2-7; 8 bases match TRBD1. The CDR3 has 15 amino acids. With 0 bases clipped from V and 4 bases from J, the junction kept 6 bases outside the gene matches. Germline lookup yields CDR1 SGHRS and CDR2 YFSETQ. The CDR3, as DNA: TGCGCCAGCAGCTTGGCCGGACAGGGTAGGTACGAGCAGTACTTC. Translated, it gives CASSLAGQGRYEQYF.

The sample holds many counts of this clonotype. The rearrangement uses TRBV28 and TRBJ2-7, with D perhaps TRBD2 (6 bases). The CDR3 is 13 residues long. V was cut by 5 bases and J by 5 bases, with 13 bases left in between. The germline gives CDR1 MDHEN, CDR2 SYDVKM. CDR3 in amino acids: CASSPAGRDEQYF. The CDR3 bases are TGTGCCAGCAGTCCCGCGGGGCGCGACGAGCAGTACTTC.

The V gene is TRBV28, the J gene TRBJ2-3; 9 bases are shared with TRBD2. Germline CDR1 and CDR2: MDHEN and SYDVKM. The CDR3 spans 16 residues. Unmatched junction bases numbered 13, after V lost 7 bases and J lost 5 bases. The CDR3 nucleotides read TGTGCCAGCATCCCAGTGGCGGGAGGGCCTGGAGATACGCAGTATTTT. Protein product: CASIPVAGGPGDTQYF.

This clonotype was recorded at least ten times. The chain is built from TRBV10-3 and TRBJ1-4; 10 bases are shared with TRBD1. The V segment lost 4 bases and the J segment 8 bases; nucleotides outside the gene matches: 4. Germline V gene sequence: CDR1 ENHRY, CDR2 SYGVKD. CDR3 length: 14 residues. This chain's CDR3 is CAISGTGQGEKLFF. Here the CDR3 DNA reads TGTGCCATCAGTGGGACGGGACAGGGGGAAAAACTGTTTTTT.

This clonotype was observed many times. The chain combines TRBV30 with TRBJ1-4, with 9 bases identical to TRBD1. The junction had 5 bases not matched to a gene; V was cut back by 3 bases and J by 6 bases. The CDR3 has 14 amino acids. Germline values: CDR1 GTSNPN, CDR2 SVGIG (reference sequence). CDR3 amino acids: CAWSIQGADEKLFF. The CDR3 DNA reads TGTGCCTGGAGCATACAGGGGGCGGATGAAAAACTGTTTTTT. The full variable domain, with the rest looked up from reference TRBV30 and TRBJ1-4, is SQTIHQWPATLVQPVGSPLSLECTVEGTSNPNLYWYRQAAGRGLQLLFYSVGIGQISSEVPQNLSASRPQDRQFILSSKKLLLSDSGFYLCAWSIQGADEKLFFGSGTQLSVL.

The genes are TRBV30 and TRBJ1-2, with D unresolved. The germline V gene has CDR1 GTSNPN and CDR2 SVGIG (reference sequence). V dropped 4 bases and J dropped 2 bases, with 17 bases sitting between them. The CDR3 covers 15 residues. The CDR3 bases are TGTGCCTGGACCTCCGGGCCGACATCCAACTATGGCTACACCTTC. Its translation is CAWTSGPTSNYGYTF.

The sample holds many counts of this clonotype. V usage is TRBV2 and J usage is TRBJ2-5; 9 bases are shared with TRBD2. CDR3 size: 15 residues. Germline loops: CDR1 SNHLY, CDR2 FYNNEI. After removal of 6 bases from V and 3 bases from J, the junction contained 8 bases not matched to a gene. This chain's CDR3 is CASRSILAGKETQYF. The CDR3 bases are TGTGCCAGCAGGAGCATTCTAGCGGGAAAAGAGACCCAGTACTTC.

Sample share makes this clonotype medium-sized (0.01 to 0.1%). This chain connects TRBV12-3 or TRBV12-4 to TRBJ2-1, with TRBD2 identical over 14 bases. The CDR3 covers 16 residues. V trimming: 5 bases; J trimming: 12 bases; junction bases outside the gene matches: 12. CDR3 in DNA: TGTGCCAGCAGTCCTCTCCCGGGACTAGCGGGAGTTAGGCAGTTCTTC. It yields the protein CASSPLPGLAGVRQFF.

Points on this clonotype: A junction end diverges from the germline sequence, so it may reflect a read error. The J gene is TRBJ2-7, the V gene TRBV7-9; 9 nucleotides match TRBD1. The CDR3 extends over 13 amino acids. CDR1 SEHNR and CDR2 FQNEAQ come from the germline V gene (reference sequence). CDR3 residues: CASRGQGSYEKYF. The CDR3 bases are TGTGCCAGCAGAGGACAGGGGTCCTACGAGAAGTATTTC.

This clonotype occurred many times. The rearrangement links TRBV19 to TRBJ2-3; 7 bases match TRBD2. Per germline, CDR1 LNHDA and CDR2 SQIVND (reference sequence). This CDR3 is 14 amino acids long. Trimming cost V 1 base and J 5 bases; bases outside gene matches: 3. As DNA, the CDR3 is TGTGCCAGTAGTATAGGGACTAGACTAGATACGCAGTATTTT. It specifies CASSIGTRLDTQYF.

The CDR3 loop reads CASSLAGIPGGVAHTEQYF. The CDR3 DNA reads TGTGCCAGCAGCTTAGCCGGAATCCCGGGGGGGGTAGCACACACCGAGCAGTACTTC. The gene calls are TRBV11-1 and TRBJ2-7; 8 bases match TRBD2. Looked up from germline, CDR1 is SGHAT and CDR2 is FQDESV (reference sequence). The trim removed 0 bases at V and 6 bases at J, leaving 19 bases unmatched. There are 19 residues in the CDR3.

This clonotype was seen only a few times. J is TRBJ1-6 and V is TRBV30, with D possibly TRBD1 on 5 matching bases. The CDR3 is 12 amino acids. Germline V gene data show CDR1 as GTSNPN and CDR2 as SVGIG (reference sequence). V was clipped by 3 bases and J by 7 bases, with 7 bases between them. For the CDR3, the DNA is TGTGCCTGGAGGGGGGGGAATTCACCCCTCCACTTT. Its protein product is CAWRGGNSPLHF.

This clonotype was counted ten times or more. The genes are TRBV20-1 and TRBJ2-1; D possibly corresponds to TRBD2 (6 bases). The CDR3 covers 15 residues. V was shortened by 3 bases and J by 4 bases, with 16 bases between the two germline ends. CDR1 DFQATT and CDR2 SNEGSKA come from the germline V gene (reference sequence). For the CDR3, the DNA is TGCAGTGCTAGGGGTCGGGCCGCGGGATACAATGAGCAGTTCTTC. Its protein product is CSARGRAAGYNEQFF.

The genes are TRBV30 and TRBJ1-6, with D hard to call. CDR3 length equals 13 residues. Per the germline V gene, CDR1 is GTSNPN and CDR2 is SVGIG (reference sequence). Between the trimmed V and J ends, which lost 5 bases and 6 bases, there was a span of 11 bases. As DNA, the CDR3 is TGTGCCTGGGAGGATCTGCCTAATTCACCCCTCCACTTT. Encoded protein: CAWEDLPNSPLHF.

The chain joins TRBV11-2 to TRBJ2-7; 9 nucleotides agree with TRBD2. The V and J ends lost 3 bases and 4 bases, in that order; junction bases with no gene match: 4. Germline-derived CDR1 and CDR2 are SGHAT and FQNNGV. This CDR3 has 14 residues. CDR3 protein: CASSFGSGSYEQYF. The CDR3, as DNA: TGTGCCAGCAGCTTCGGTAGCGGGAGTTACGAGCAGTACTTC. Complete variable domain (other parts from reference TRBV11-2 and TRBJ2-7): EAGVAQSPRYKIIEKRQSVAFWCNPISGHATLYWYQQILGQGPKLLIQFQNNGVVDDSQLPKDRFSAERLKGVDSTLKIQPAKLEDSAVYLCASSFGSGSYEQYFGPGTRLTVT.

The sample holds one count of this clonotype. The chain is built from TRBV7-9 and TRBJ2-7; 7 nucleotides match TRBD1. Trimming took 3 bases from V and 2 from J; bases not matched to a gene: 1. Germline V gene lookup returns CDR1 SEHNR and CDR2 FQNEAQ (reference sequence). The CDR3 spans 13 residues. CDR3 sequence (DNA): TGTGCCAGCAGCTTCGGGACAGCCTACGAGCAGTACTTC. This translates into CASSFGTAYEQYF. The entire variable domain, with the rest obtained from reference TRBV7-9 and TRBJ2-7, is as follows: DTGVSQNPRHKITKRGQNVTFRCDPISEHNRLYWYRQTLGQGPEFLTYFQNEAQLEKSRLLSDRFSAERPKGSFSTLEIQRTEQGDSAMYLCASSFGTAYEQYFGPGTRLTVT.

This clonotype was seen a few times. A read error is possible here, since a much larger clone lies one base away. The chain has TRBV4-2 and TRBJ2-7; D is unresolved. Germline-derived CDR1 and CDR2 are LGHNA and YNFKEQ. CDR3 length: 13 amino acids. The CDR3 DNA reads TGTGCCAGCAGCCAAGAAATTATCTACGAGCAGTGCTTC. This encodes CASSQEIIYEQCF.

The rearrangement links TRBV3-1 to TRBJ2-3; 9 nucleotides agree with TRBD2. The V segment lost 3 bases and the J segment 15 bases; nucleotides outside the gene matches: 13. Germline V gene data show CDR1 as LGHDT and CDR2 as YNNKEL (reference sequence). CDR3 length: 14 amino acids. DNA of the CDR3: TGTGCCAGCAGCCATAGCGGGAGCCCTTCCCGGTGTTATTTT. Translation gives CASSHSGSPSRCYF.

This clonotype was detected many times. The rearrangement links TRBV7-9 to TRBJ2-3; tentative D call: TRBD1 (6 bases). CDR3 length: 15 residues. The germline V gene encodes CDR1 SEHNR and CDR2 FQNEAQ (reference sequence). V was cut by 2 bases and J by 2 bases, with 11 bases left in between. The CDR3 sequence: CASSLQDSYTDTQYF. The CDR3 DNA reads TGTGCCAGCAGCTTACAGGACAGCTACACAGATACGCAGTATTTT.

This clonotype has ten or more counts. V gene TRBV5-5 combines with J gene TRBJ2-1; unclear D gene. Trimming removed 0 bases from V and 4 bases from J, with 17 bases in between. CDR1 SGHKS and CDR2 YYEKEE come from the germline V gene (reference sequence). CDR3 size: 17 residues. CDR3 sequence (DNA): TGTGCCAGCAGCTTGGGGGGTTCTACGTTGGGGTACAATGAGCAGTTCTTC. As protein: CASSLGGSTLGYNEQFF.

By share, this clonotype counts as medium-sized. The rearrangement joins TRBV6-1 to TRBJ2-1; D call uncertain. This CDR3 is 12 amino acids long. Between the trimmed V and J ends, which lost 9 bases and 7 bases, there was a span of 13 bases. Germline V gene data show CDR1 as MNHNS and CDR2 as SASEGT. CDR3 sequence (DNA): TGTGCCAGTGCCTCTGACGGAAATGAGCAGTTCTTC. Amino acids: CASASDGNEQFF.

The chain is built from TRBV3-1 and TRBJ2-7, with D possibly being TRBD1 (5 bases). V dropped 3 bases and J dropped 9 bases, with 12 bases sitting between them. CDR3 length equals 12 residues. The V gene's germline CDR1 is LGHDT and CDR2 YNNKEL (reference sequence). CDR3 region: CASSHGHGVQYF. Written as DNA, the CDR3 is TGTGCCAGCAGCCATGGACATGGGGTGCAGTACTTC.

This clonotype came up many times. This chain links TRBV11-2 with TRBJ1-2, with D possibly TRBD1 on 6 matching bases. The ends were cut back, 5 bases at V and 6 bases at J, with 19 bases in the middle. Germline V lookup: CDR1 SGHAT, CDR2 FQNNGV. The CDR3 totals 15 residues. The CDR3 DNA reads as TGTGCCAGCAGCCGACTACTACAGGGAGGCCATGGCTACACCTTC. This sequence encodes CASSRLLQGGHGYTF.

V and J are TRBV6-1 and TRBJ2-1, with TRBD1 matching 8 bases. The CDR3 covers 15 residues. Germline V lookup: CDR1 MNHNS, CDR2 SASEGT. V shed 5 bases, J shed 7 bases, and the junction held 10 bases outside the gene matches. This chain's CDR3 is CASSLRQGRWNEQFF. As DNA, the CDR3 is TGTGCCAGCAGTCTTAGACAGGGGAGGTGGAATGAGCAGTTCTTC.

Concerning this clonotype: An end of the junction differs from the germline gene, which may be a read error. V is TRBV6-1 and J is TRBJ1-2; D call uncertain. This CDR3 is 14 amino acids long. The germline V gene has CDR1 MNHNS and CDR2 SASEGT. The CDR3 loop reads CASNPGTLYYGYNF. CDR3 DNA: TGTGCCAGCAACCCGGGAACTCTCTACTATGGCTACAACTTC.